The clone carrying this T cell receptor (beta chain) has at least ten counts. Its target is not known. Germline V gene sequence: CDR1 SGHTA, CDR2 FQGNSA. CDR3 length: 14 amino acids. Trimming took 1 base from V and 2 from J, leaving 8 bases between them. The entry originates in a study of early T cells in non-severe SARS-CoV-2 infection. Study-level background: Unsorted whole-blood RNA was sequenced in bulk, leaving chains unpaired. Points from the study as a whole: Matching against VDJdb likely underestimated virus-specific expansions, favoring anti-spike CD8.

As part of library construction, unique molecular identifiers were attached to individual cDNA molecules. MiXCR was run by TCRdb on the 5' RACE reads, yielding one entry per CDR3 protein. The table includes 50,000 to 70,000 distinct CDR3 sequences, 5.9% detected once. Source: whole blood, taken at baseline. This clonotype was obtained from an adult who was a healthcare worker with PCR-confirmed SARS-CoV-2 infection or an uninfected control (not recorded which). This chain connects TRBV7-2 to TRBJ1-2; D remains unclear. The CDR3 loop is CASSLVLENYGYTF. CDR3 coding DNA: TGTGCCAGCAGCTTAGTCTTGGAGAACTATGGCTACACCTTC. The variable domain in full, with the rest retrieved from reference TRBV7-2 and TRBJ1-2, is GAGVSQSPSNKVTEKGKDVELRCDPISGHTALYWYRQSLGQGLEFLIYFQGNSAPDKSGLPSDRFSAERTGGSVSTLTIQRTQQEDSAVYLCASSLVLENYGYTFGSGTRLTVV.